The 20 T cell receptor beta chains presented below share a single source sample, sequenced in a study of T cells in Graves' hyperthyroidism and ophthalmopathy. TCR beta CDR3 regions were amplified from RNA. Using the HTBI primer set, a first-round RT-PCR was run on the TCR CDR3. TCRdb analysed the multiplex PCR reads with MiXCR anew, one entry per CDR3 protein. The sample has around 23,000 distinct CDR3 sequences, under 55% seen once. Sequenced sample: blood. The receptors originated from a woman between 35 and 50 years old with Graves' hyperthyroidism that later progressed to Graves' ophthalmopathy.

V and J are TRBV19 and TRBJ2-1; weak D call: TRBD2 (6 bases). The CDR3 consists of 14 residues. CDR1 is LNHDA, CDR2 SQIVND, per germline (reference sequence). V was cut by 5 bases and J by 4 bases, with 12 bases left in between. CDR3 protein: CASSAPGDYNEQFF. Written as DNA, the CDR3 is TGTGCCAGTAGTGCCCCGGGAGATTACAATGAGCAGTTCTTC.

By its share, this clonotype is medium-sized. The CDR3 region has the DNA TGCAGTGCTAGAGATTGGGGACAGGGGCAAGAGACCCAGTACTTC. It yields the protein CSARDWGQGQETQYF. V gene TRBV20-1 combines with J gene TRBJ2-5, with 10 bases that match TRBD1. The germline V gene has CDR1 DFQATT and CDR2 SNEGSKA (reference sequence). This CDR3 is 15 amino acids long. The V segment lost 0 bases and the J segment 2 bases; nucleotides outside the gene matches: 3.

By its share, this clonotype is medium-sized. This rearrangement joins TRBV5-1 to TRBJ2-7; D gene unclear. The length of the CDR3 is 13 residues. Trimming left V 0 bases short and J 3 bases short, with 7 bases between. Germline V gives CDR1 SGHRS, CDR2 YFSETQ. CDR3 sequence: CASSLAESYEQYF. The DNA for the CDR3 is TGCGCCAGCAGCTTGGCGGAGAGCTACGAGCAGTACTTC.

The rearrangement uses TRBV30 and TRBJ1-3; D is uncertain. Per the germline V gene, CDR1 is GTSNPN and CDR2 is SVGIG (reference sequence). Trimming shortened V by 0 bases and J by 2 bases, and 11 bases separated the two germline ends. The CDR3 has 15 residues. CDR3 protein: CAWSVVWGTGNTIYF. As DNA, the CDR3 is TGTGCCTGGAGTGTTGTATGGGGTACTGGAAACACCATATATTTT.

This clonotype was counted only a few times. This rearrangement joins TRBV29-1 to TRBJ2-1, with TRBD1 matching over 7 bases. With 7 bases clipped from V and 5 bases from J, the junction kept 8 bases outside the gene matches. CDR1 and CDR2 from the germline V gene are SQVTM and ANQGSEA. The CDR3 sequence is 13 residues long. The CDR3 protein is CSGARDSDNEQFF. CDR3 nucleotides: TGCAGCGGTGCAAGGGACAGCGACAATGAGCAGTTCTTC.

This sequence joins TRBV19 and TRBJ2-1, with 7 bases identical to TRBD2. CDR1 is LNHDA and CDR2 is SQIVND in the germline V gene (reference sequence). J lost 4 bases, V lost 4 bases, and 10 bases had no gene match. This CDR3 is built from 16 residues. The CDR3 loop is CASSTSLAEIYNEQFF. CDR3 nucleotides: TGTGCCAGTAGTACGTCTCTAGCGGAAATATACAATGAGCAGTTCTTC.

The chain carries TRBV6-1 and TRBJ2-1; 11 nucleotides agree with TRBD2. Per the germline V gene, CDR1 is MNHNS and CDR2 is SASEGT. The CDR3 consists of 16 residues. J lost 6 bases, V lost 4 bases, and 8 bases had no gene match. The CDR3 DNA sequence: TGTGCCAGCAGTGTACTAGCGGGAGATTTACCCAATGAGCAGTTCTTC. The encoded protein is CASSVLAGDLPNEQFF.

This clonotype is medium-sized. V usage is TRBV20-1 and J usage is TRBJ2-7, with D uncertain. Trimming shortened V by 1 base and J by 3 bases, and 7 bases separated the two germline ends. The CDR3 consists of 12 residues. Germline CDR1 and CDR2: DFQATT and SNEGSKA (reference sequence). The CDR3 nucleotides read TGCAGTGCTAGAGCTCCAGACTACGAGCAGTACTTC. The encoded protein is CSARAPDYEQYF.

V and J are TRBV5-1 and TRBJ1-2, with D possibly matching TRBD1 (5 bases). Germline V CDR1 and CDR2: SGHRS, YFSETQ. Trimming removed 7 bases at V and 8 bases at J, with 12 bases between. This CDR3 contains 11 residues. The chain's CDR3 is CASGADRGYTF. CDR3 DNA: TGCGCCAGCGGGGCCGATAGGGGCTACACCTTC.

About this clonotype: At one end, the junction sequence differs from germline, possibly due to a read error. For the CDR3, the DNA is TGTGCCAGCAGGGGACTAGCGAGCACAGATGCGCAGTATTTT. Translating it yields CASRGLASTDAQYF. The chain joins TRBV2 to TRBJ2-3; 10 bases agree with TRBD2. Germline loops: CDR1 SNHLY, CDR2 FYNNEI. This CDR3 has 14 residues.

This clonotype was detected many times. This rearrangement joins TRBV12-3 or TRBV12-4 to TRBJ2-2, with D unresolved. V lost 2 bases, J lost 6 bases, and 7 bases lay in between. This CDR3 is built from 13 residues. CDR3 DNA: TGTGCCAGCAGTTTACGTGCGGCCGGGGAGCTGTTTTTT. Amino acids: CASSLRAAGELFF.

The CDR3 here is CASSLVSDEQFF. For the CDR3, the DNA is TGTGCCAGCAGCTTAGTTTCGGATGAGCAGTTCTTC. V is TRBV11-2 and J is TRBJ2-1; the D is unclear. The CDR3 has 12 amino acids. Germline lookup yields CDR1 SGHAT and CDR2 FQNNGV. V lost 1 base to trimming and J lost 8 bases, with 6 bases between them.

This clonotype was found once. The chain carries TRBV5-6 and TRBJ1-2; D remains ambiguous. Germline CDR1 and CDR2: SGHDT and YYEEEE. The length of the CDR3 is 15 residues. The germline V and J ends were trimmed by 4 bases and 0 bases, with 13 bases remaining between them. CDR3 residues: CASSQDGRSNYGYTF. CDR3 nucleotides: TGTGCCAGCAGCCAAGATGGACGGTCTAACTATGGCTACACCTTC. The whole variable domain, remainder taken from reference TRBV5-6 and TRBJ1-2, is DAGVTQSPTHLIKTRGQQVTLRCSPKSGHDTVSWYQQALGQGPQFIFQYYEEEERQRGNFPDRFSGHQFPNYSSELNVNALLLGDSALYLCASSQDGRSNYGYTFGSGTRLTVV.

The count of this clonotype is one. The CDR3 sequence is CSARAQYF. The CDR3, as DNA: TGCAGTGCTAGAGCACAGTACTTC. The chain employs TRBV20-1 and TRBJ2-5, with D unresolved. CDR3 length: 8 amino acids. Germline loops: CDR1 DFQATT, CDR2 SNEGSKA (reference sequence). Trimming stripped 1 base from V and 11 bases from J, with 2 bases between.

In its sample, this clonotype ranks as medium-sized. The chain has TRBV20-1 and TRBJ1-2; maybe TRBD1 (5 bases). CDR1 is DFQATT, CDR2 SNEGSKA, per germline (reference sequence). Trimming pared 5 bases from V and 7 bases from J, leaving 20 bases between. The CDR3 extends over 14 amino acids. The CDR3 region is CSAVGGTLIRGYTF. The CDR3 nucleotides are TGCAGTGCTGTGGGGGGGACTCTAATACGTGGCTACACCTTC.

The chain recombines TRBV14 with TRBJ2-7; D is perhaps TRBD1 or TRBD2 (6 bases each). Germline-derived CDR1 and CDR2 are SGHDN and FVKESK. Trimming removed 1 base from V and 6 bases from J, with 16 bases in between. This CDR3 region has 15 residues. The CDR3 loop is CASSQVSGANTEQYF. CDR3 nucleotides: TGTGCCAGCAGCCAAGTGTCGGGGGCGAACACCGAGCAGTACTTC.

The chain recombines TRBV7-2 with TRBJ2-7, with 7 positions matching TRBD1. This CDR3 comprises 13 residues. Germline lookup yields CDR1 SGHTA and CDR2 FQGNSA. The trim removed 3 bases at V and 3 bases at J, leaving 2 bases unmatched. The CDR3 spells CASSFDRDYEQYV. The CDR3 DNA follows: TGTGCCAGCAGCTTCGACAGGGACTACGAGCAGTACGTC.

This chain connects TRBV11-2 to TRBJ1-3; 9 positions agree with TRBD1. Germline V gene lookup returns CDR1 SGHAT and CDR2 FQNNGV. V lost 3 bases, J lost 6 bases, and 3 bases stayed unmatched. This CDR3 is 14 amino acids long. As DNA, the CDR3 is TGTGCCAGCAGCTTTACAGGGGGCGAAAACACCATATATTTT. Amino acids: CASSFTGGENTIYF.

The table lists this clonotype with many counts. The chain is built from TRBV4-2 and TRBJ2-1; the D is unclear. V was pared by 0 bases and J by 4 bases, with 7 bases between. This CDR3 comprises 14 residues. Germline V gives CDR1 LGHNA, CDR2 YNFKEQ. For the CDR3, the DNA is TGTGCCAGCAGCCAAGATGGAGAGTACAATGAGCAGTTCTTC. Translation: CASSQDGEYNEQFF.

This clonotype is medium-sized by share. This sequence joins TRBV2 and TRBJ2-3; D uncertain. The CDR3 spans 11 residues. CDR1 is SNHLY, CDR2 FYNNEI, per germline. The V end was cut by 7 bases, the J end by 2 bases, with 4 bases between. In DNA form, the CDR3 reads TGTGCCAGCACCAACACAGATACGCAGTATTTT. This sequence encodes CASTNTDTQYF.